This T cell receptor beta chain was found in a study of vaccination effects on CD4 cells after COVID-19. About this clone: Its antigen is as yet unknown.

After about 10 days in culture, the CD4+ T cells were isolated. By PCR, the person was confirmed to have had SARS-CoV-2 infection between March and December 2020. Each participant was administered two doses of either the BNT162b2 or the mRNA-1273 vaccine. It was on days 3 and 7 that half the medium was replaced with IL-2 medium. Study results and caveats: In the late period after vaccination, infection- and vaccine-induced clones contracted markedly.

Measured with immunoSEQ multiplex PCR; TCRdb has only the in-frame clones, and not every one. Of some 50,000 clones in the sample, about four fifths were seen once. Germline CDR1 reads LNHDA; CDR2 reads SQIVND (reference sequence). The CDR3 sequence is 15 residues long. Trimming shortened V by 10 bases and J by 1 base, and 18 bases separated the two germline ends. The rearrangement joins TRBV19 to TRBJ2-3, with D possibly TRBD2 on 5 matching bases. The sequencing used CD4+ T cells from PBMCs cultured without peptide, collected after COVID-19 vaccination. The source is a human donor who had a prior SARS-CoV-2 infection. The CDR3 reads CATLSADSGTDTQYF. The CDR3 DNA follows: TGTGCCACCCTCTCCGCGGATAGCGGCACAGATACGCAGTATTTT.